This T cell receptor (beta chain) was sequenced in a study of blood T cells in healthy people across ages. Through a sample-barcoded 5' primer and a J-beta primer mix, a second PCR was run for roughly 7 to 11 cycles. Each CDR3 protein gets one entry after TCRdb re-called the 5' RACE reads with MiXCR. Of 600,000 to 650,000 distinct CDR3 sequences listed, about 54% were seen once; the top ten hold 30% to 40%. Germline V gene sequence: CDR1 MGHRA, CDR2 YSYEKL. V lost 6 bases, J lost 2 bases, and 12 bases lay in between. The CDR3 is 14 residues long. This TCR came from a man between 60 and 75 years old in good health. The sample taken for sequencing was blood. The V gene is TRBV4-1, the J gene TRBJ2-3; a possible D gene is TRBD2 (5 bases). CDR3 protein: CASRLRGDTDTQYF. Written as DNA, the CDR3 is TGCGCCAGCAGGCTTCGGGGAGACACAGATACGCAGTATTTT.